This T cell receptor (beta chain) was identified during a study of blood T cell repertoires in COVID-19. In the study overall: The cDNA or gDNA used as material had been derived from T cells, B-cell-depleted T cells, or PBMCs.

The V gene's germline CDR1 is LGHDT and CDR2 YNNKEL (reference sequence). The CDR3 contains 13 residues. Deletions cut 1 base from V and 6 bases from J, with 7 bases between. Original processing methods: Counts of nucleated cells, estimated from reference gene primer amplification, were obtained. Profiled with immunoSEQ multiplex PCR; TCRdb holds only in-frame clones, not every one. Clone size and the V and J calls come from that table; the DNA yielded D and trimming. The sample includes approximately 350,000 clones, roughly nine tenths of them seen just once. The sample consisted of PBMCs or T cells enriched from blood (not recorded which). The J gene is TRBJ2-1, the V gene TRBV3-1 (or the pseudogene TRBV3-2); D not resolved. This TCR derives from a young man who had recovered from COVID-19. The CDR3 nucleotides read TGTGCCAGCAGCCAAGGGGCAGGCAATGAGCAGTTCTTC. This translates into CASSQGAGNEQFF.